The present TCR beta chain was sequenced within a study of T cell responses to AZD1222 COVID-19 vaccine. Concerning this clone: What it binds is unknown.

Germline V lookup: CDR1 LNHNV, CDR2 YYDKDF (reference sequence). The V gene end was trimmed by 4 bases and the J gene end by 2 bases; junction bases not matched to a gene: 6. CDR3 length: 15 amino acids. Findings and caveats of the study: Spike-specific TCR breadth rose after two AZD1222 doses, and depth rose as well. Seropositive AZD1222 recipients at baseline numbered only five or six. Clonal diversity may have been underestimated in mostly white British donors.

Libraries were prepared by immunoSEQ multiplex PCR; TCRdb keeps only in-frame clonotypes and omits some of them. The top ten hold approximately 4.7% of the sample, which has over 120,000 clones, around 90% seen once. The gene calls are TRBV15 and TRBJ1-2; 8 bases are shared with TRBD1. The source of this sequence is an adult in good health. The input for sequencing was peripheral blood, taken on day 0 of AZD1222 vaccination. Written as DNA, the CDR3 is TGTGCCACCAGCAAGACAGGGGATGGGAACTATGGCTACACCTTC. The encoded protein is CATSKTGDGNYGYTF.